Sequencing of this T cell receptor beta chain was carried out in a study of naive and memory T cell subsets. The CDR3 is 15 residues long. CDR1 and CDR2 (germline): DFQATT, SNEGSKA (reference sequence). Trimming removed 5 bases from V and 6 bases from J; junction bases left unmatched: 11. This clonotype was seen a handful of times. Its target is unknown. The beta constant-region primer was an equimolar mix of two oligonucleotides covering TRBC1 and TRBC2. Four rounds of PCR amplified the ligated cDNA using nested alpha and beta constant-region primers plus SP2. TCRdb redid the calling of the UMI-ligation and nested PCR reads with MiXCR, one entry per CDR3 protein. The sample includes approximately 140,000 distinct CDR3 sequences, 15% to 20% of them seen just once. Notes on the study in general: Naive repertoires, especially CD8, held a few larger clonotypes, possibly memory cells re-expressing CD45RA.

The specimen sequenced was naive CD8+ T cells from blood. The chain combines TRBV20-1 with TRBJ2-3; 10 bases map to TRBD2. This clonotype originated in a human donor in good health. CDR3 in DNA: TGCAGTGCTGGAATTAGCGGGAGGCGCGGGGATACGCAGTATTTT. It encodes CSAGISGRRGDTQYF.